Listed here are 4 T cell receptor beta chains from one sample, sequenced in a study of CD8+CD57+ T cells in acquired aplastic anemia. Genomic DNA served as template for TCR beta VDJ and CDR3 profiling. TCRdb reprocessed the reads with MiXCR, giving one entry per CDR3 protein. Found here are around 200,000 distinct CDR3 sequences, approximately 60% of them singletons; the top ten hold about 60%. The authors sequenced patients whose flow cytometry had shown CD8+CD57+ cell expansion. Specimen: sorted CD4+, CD8+, or CD8+CD57+ T cells (not recorded which) from PBMCs. The receptors were gathered from a human donor with aplastic anemia.

The CDR3 region is CASARAGQNEYGYTF. DNA of the CDR3: TGTGCCAGTGCACGGGCAGGACAGAACGAGTATGGCTACACCTTC. The chain uses TRBV19 and TRBJ1-2; D might be TRBD1 (6 bases). Trimming stripped 8 bases from V and 5 bases from J, with 21 bases between. Germline V gene lookup returns CDR1 LNHDA and CDR2 SQIVND (reference sequence). The CDR3 spans 15 residues.

There are many counts of this clonotype. The chain carries TRBV29-1 and TRBJ1-5, with D tentatively TRBD1 (6 bases). The germline V gene encodes CDR1 SQVTM and CDR2 ANQGSEA. Trimming stripped 4 bases from V and 5 bases from J, with 24 bases between. The CDR3 sequence is 17 residues long. This CDR3 reads CSVVSRIGGSGHQPQHF. The CDR3 bases are TGCAGCGTTGTTAGTAGGATAGGGGGTAGTGGCCATCAGCCCCAGCATTTT.

This clonotype showed up just a few times. This chain joins TRBV2 and TRBJ1-2; a weak D match, TRBD1 (5 bases). Germline CDR1 is SNHLY and CDR2 is FYNNEI. This CDR3 spans 13 amino acids. The V end lost 6 bases, the J end lost 1 base, and 9 bases lay between the germline ends. The CDR3 here is CASSPGLNYGYTF. CDR3 bases: TGTGCCAGCAGCCCGGGACTTAACTATGGCTACACCTTC.

This clonotype was seen a few times. The chain joins TRBV7-3 to TRBJ2-1; 8 bases map to TRBD2. The CDR3 is made up of 16 amino acids. V lost 2 bases, J lost 6 bases, and 9 bases stayed unmatched. Germline lookup yields CDR1 SGHTA and CDR2 FQGTGA. DNA of the CDR3: TGTGCCAGCAGCTTAGACGGGAGGGTTTCTAGCAATGAGCAGTTCTTC. As protein: CASSLDGRVSSNEQFF.